The 14 T cell receptor beta chains in this list originate from one sample, sequenced in a study of Ad26.COV2.S vaccination and SARS-CoV-2 variants. Sequencing used immunoSEQ multiplex PCR; TCRdb keeps in-frame clones, though not all of them. The data hold 300,000 to 350,000 clones, with about 86% observed a single time. The treatment was: about 20 received Ad26.COV2.S at low or high dose, single or two shots; 5 received placebo; per-sample allocation not given. Specimen acquisition occurred on day 63 following the initial vaccine or placebo injection. The input for sequencing was peripheral blood, taken in a trial of Ad26.COV2.S vaccine versus placebo. The receptors originated from a person aged 18-65 years who received the Ad26.COV2.S COVID-19 vaccine or a placebo.

This sequence joins TRBV30 and TRBJ1-6; D is undetermined. The germline V gene has CDR1 GTSNPN and CDR2 SVGIG (reference sequence). The CDR3 extends over 13 amino acids. V lost 1 base and J 8 bases, leaving 9 bases between the germline ends. DNA of the CDR3: TGTGCCTGGAGTGCGAGTCGGGATTCACCCCTCCACTTT. Its protein is CAWSASRDSPLHF.

V gene TRBV6-5 combines with J gene TRBJ1-2; D is perhaps TRBD1 (6 bases). Trimming stripped 2 bases from V and 2 bases from J, with 9 bases between. Germline V gene lookup returns CDR1 MNHEY and CDR2 SVGAGI. There are 14 residues in the CDR3. The CDR3 loop reads CASSYGGPNYGYTF. DNA for the CDR3: TGTGCCAGCAGTTACGGGGGCCCGAACTATGGCTACACCTTC.

V and J are TRBV28 and TRBJ1-2, with D uncertain. CDR3 size: 14 residues. V was shortened by 3 bases and J by 6 bases, with 14 bases between the two germline ends. Germline-derived CDR1 and CDR2 are MDHEN and SYDVKM. Written as DNA, the CDR3 is TGTGCCAGCAGTTTGACACAAACTCCTGATGGCTACACCTTC. This gives the protein CASSLTQTPDGYTF.

Written as DNA, the CDR3 is TGTGCCAGCAGGCGAGATGGGGGACACACTGAAGCTTTCTTT. Protein: CASRRDGGHTEAFF. The chain recombines TRBV2 with TRBJ1-1; tentative D call: TRBD1 (5 bases). Trimming left V 6 bases short and J 3 bases short, with 14 bases between. The germline CDR1 and CDR2 sequences are SNHLY and FYNNEI. This CDR3 is 14 amino acids long.

V gene TRBV6-5 combines with J gene TRBJ2-7; D ambiguous. V dropped 9 bases and J dropped 0 bases, with 12 bases sitting between them. The CDR3 is 13 amino acids. Germline V gives CDR1 MNHEY, CDR2 SVGAGI. This chain's CDR3 is CASGRPNSYEQYF. The CDR3 bases are TGTGCCAGTGGCAGGCCTAACTCCTACGAGCAGTACTTC.

This clone occurred once. This rearrangement joins TRBV20-1 to TRBJ2-3; 9 nucleotides line up with TRBD2. Germline values: CDR1 DFQATT, CDR2 SNEGSKA (reference sequence). The trim removed 3 bases at V and 1 base at J, leaving 2 bases unmatched. The CDR3 is 14 amino acids. DNA for the CDR3: TGCAGTGCTAGTGAGCGGGGGGGCACAGATACGCAGTATTTT. This translates into CSASERGGTDTQYF.

The rearrangement uses TRBV29-1 and TRBJ1-4; no reliable D call. Trimming pared 4 bases from V and 8 bases from J, leaving 11 bases between. Germline V gene lookup returns CDR1 SQVTM and CDR2 ANQGSEA. This CDR3 contains 12 residues. The CDR3 spells CSVVGSAEKLFF. CDR3 in DNA: TGCAGCGTTGTTGGCAGTGCCGAAAAACTGTTTTTT.

This chain connects TRBV11-2 to TRBJ2-1; D unclear. Germline CDR1 and CDR2: SGHAT and FQNNGV. The V and J ends lost 1 base and 10 bases respectively, with 14 bases between them. The CDR3 runs 14 residues. The CDR3 protein is CASSLADQTWEQFF. As DNA, the CDR3 is TGTGCCAGCAGCTTAGCAGACCAAACATGGGAGCAGTTCTTC.

The rearrangement links TRBV7-6 to TRBJ1-5; 7 bases are shared with TRBD1. Germline CDR1 and CDR2: SGHVS and FNYEAQ. CDR3 length equals 13 residues. J was trimmed by 4 bases and V by 8 bases; bases with no gene match: 5. This chain's CDR3 is CASGQDRNQPQHF. The CDR3 nucleotides read TGTGCCAGCGGACAGGACAGGAATCAGCCCCAGCATTTT.

The gene calls are TRBV11-2 and TRBJ1-2; no reliable D call. The CDR3 is made up of 12 amino acids. V gave up 5 bases and J gave up 4 bases, with 8 bases separating them. CDR1 is SGHAT and CDR2 is FQNNGV in the germline V gene. Here the CDR3 DNA reads TGTGCCAGCAGCCCACCCGGCTATGGCTACACCTTC. This translates into CASSPPGYGYTF.

The genes are TRBV27 and TRBJ2-2, with D tentatively TRBD1 or TRBD2 (6 bases each). Deletions cut 3 bases from V and 7 bases from J, with 15 bases between. CDR3 size: 15 residues. Germline V CDR1 and CDR2: MNHEY, SMNVEV (reference sequence). CDR3 nucleotide sequence: TGTGCCAGCAGTTTTACCGGGGGCGTCAGCGGGGAGCTGTTTTTT. It encodes CASSFTGGVSGELFF.

The V call is TRBV6-2 or TRBV6-3, the J call TRBJ2-2; D uncertain. The CDR3 sequence is 14 residues long. Between the trimmed V and J ends, which lost 0 bases and 4 bases, there was a span of 6 bases. Germline V CDR1 and CDR2: MNHEY, SVGEGT. The CDR3 loop reads CASSYSDATGELFF. For the CDR3, the DNA is TGTGCCAGCAGTTACTCCGACGCCACCGGGGAGCTGTTTTTT.

This chain joins TRBV9 and TRBJ2-1, with D uncertain. V lost 0 bases, J lost 5 bases, and 6 bases lay in between. This CDR3 is 13 amino acids long. In germline, CDR1 is SGDLS, CDR2 YYNGEE. In DNA form, the CDR3 reads TGTGCCAGCAGCGTAGACACAGACAATGAGCAGTTCTTC. This translates into CASSVDTDNEQFF.

The chain carries TRBV12-3 or TRBV12-4 and TRBJ2-1; D is perhaps TRBD1 or TRBD2 (5 bases each). Trimming stripped 3 bases from V and 12 bases from J, with 9 bases between. The CDR3 length is 11 residues. The CDR3 protein is CASSFRDGQFF. The CDR3 DNA reads TGTGCCAGCAGTTTTCGGGACGGGCAGTTCTTC.